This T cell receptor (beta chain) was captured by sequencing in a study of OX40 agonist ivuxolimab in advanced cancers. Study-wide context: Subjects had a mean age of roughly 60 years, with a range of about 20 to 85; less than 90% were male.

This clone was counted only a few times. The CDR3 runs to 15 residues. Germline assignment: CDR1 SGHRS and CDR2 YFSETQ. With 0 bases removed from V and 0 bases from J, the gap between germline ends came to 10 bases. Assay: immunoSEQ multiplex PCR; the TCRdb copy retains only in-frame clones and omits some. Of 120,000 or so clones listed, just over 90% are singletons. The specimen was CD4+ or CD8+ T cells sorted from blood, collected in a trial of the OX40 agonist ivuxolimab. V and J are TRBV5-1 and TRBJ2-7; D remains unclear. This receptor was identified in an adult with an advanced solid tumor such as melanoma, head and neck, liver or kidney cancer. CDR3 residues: CASSLEAASSYEQYF. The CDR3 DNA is TGCGCCAGCAGCTTGGAGGCGGCGAGCTCCTACGAGCAGTACTTC. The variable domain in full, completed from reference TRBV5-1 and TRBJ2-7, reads KAGVTQTPRYLIKTRGQQVTLSCSPISGHRSVSWYQQTPGQGLQFLFEYFSETQRNKGNFPGRFSGRQFSNSRSEMNVSTLELGDSALYLCASSLEAASSYEQYFGPGTRLTVT.